One and the same sample provided the 9 T cell receptor beta chains below, sequenced in a study of cytomegalovirus exposure and HLA in healthy donors. The PCR contained 60 Vbeta and 13 Jbeta primers. Sequenced by immunoSEQ multiplex PCR; TCRdb stores in-frame clones only, minus some. The repertoire holds about 190,000 clones, roughly 80% seen once, with around 0.26% in the top ten. Sequences were obtained from PBMCs. The receptors here all came from a boy aged 5-17 years in good health and CMV-seronegative.

V is TRBV6-5 and J is TRBJ2-7; TRBD1 matches at 8 bases. CDR1 is MNHEY and CDR2 is SVGAGI in the germline V gene. This CDR3 has 14 residues. V lost 4 bases to trimming and J lost 6 bases; unmatched junction nucleotides: 8. CDR3 in DNA: TGTGCCAGCAGTTCTCCAGACAGGGGAAGCGAGCAGTACTTC. As protein: CASSSPDRGSEQYF.

The V gene is TRBV5-8, the J gene TRBJ2-3; D possibly corresponds to TRBD2 (6 bases). From germline, CDR1 is SGHTS and CDR2 YDEGEE. The V end lost 7 bases, the J end lost 2 bases, and 17 bases lay between the germline ends. The CDR3 totals 15 residues. The CDR3 coding sequence is TGTGCCAGCGGTAAGGCGGGGATCTCCACAGATACGCAGTATTTT. Translating gives CASGKAGISTDTQYF. The full variable domain, completed using reference TRBV5-8 and TRBJ2-3, is EAGVTQSPTHLIKTRGQQATLRCSPISGHTSVYWYQQALGLGLQFLLWYDEGEERNRGNFPPRFSGRQFPNYSSELNVNALELEDSALYLCASGKAGISTDTQYFGPGTRLTVL.

The gene calls are TRBV29-1 and TRBJ2-5, with 9 bases identical to TRBD1. The CDR3 has 13 amino acids. The junction had 7 bases not matched to a gene; V was cut back by 6 bases and J by 5 bases. Germline V gene sequence: CDR1 SQVTM, CDR2 ANQGSEA. CDR3 sequence: CSVTGQGTETQYF. The CDR3 nucleotides are TGCAGCGTGACGGGACAGGGTACGGAGACCCAGTACTTC.

This clone appeared a single time. The chain joins TRBV7-9 to TRBJ1-5; D uncertain. V lost 1 base, J lost 4 bases, and 11 bases lay in between. The germline V gene encodes CDR1 SEHNR and CDR2 FQNEAQ (reference sequence). The CDR3 covers 15 residues. CDR3 region: CASSLDGGVNQPQHF. The CDR3 bases are TGTGCCAGCAGCTTAGACGGCGGAGTTAATCAGCCCCAGCATTTT. Drawing the rest from reference TRBV7-9 and TRBJ1-5, the complete variable domain is DTGVSQNPRHKITKRGQNVTFRCDPISEHNRLYWYRQTLGQGPEFLTYFQNEAQLEKSRLLSDRFSAERPKGSFSTLEIQRTEQGDSAMYLCASSLDGGVNQPQHFGDGTRLSIL.

The V call is TRBV6-5, the J call TRBJ2-7; 9 positions agree with TRBD1. The CDR3 extends over 15 amino acids. Germline-derived CDR1 and CDR2 are MNHEY and SVGAGI. V dropped 4 bases and J dropped 6; count of bases not matched to a gene: 10. CDR3 sequence reads: CASSWGQGRIGEQYF. The CDR3 region has the DNA TGTGCCAGCAGTTGGGGACAGGGACGGATTGGCGAGCAGTACTTC.

This clone is a singleton in its sample. The chain employs TRBV29-1 and TRBJ1-1, with TRBD1 identical over 11 bases. The germline gives CDR1 SQVTM, CDR2 ANQGSEA. The CDR3 is 12 residues long. Germline trimming cut 6 bases from V and 6 bases from J; bases unmatched to any gene: 3. The CDR3 DNA sequence: TGCAGCGTGGGACAGGGGGGACCTGAAGCTTTCTTT. Its translation: CSVGQGGPEAFF.

The rearrangement links TRBV28 to TRBJ1-4, with D perhaps TRBD1 (5 bases). Germline V gives CDR1 MDHEN, CDR2 SYDVKM. CDR3 length: 14 residues. The ends were cut back, 3 bases at V and 4 bases at J, with 9 bases in the middle. CDR3: CASSLGQINEKLFF. In DNA form, the CDR3 reads TGTGCCAGCAGTTTGGGGCAGATTAATGAAAAACTGTTTTTT.

J is TRBJ1-3 and V is TRBV30; tentative D call: TRBD1 (6 bases). CDR3 length: 14 residues. The V gene lost 3 bases and the J gene lost 2 bases, with 11 bases spanning the gap. CDR1 is GTSNPN, CDR2 SVGIG, per germline (reference sequence). CDR3 nucleotide sequence: TGTGCCTGGAGCCAGGGGAACACTGGAAACACCATATATTTT. Translated, it gives CAWSQGNTGNTIYF.

The CDR3: CASSEGTSARLYEQYF. CDR3 DNA: TGTGCCAGCAGCGAAGGGACTAGCGCCCGTCTCTACGAGCAGTACTTC. This chain links TRBV9 with TRBJ2-7, with 10 bases that match TRBD2. The CDR3 has 16 residues. J lost 3 bases, V lost 3 bases, and 9 bases had no gene match. Looked up from germline, CDR1 is SGDLS and CDR2 is YYNGEE.